This T cell receptor beta chain was captured by sequencing in a study of blood T cell repertoires in COVID-19. On the study more broadly: COVID-19 samples, acute and convalescent, were from the United States, Italy and Spain. T cells, B-cell-depleted T cells, or PBMCs supplied cDNA or gDNA.

The Seattle patients, enrolled during active infection, were followed longitudinally. This CDR3 comprises 15 residues. Germline V gives CDR1 MDHEN, CDR2 SYDVKM. V lost 5 bases and J 1 base, leaving 11 bases between the germline ends. In the original analysis: Cell counts per sample came from amplifying reference gene primers. The protocol was immunoSEQ multiplex PCR, while the TCRdb copy is restricted to in-frame clones and leaves out a portion. That table supplies the V and J calls and clone size; D and trimming were determined from the DNA. Of fewer than 600,000 clones listed, roughly nine tenths were seen once; the top ten hold roughly 0.9%.

The source is a man between 18 and 35 years old with COVID-19, enrolled during active disease. V usage is TRBV28 and J usage is TRBJ1-4; D is undetermined. Sequenced input: peripheral blood. The CDR3 sequence is CASSPQGGTNEKLFF. CDR3 nucleotide sequence: TGTGCCAGCAGTCCCCAAGGCGGAACTAATGAAAAACTGTTTTTT. Combining the CDR3 with reference TRBV28 and TRBJ1-4 gives the whole variable domain DVKVTQSSRYLVKRTGEKVFLECVQDMDHENMFWYRQDPGLGLRLIYFSYDVKMKEKGDIPEGYSVSREKKERFSLILESASTNQTSMYLCASSPQGGTNEKLFFGSGTQLSVL.